This is a list of T cell receptor beta chains from one sample in a study of T cells in Graves' hyperthyroidism and ophthalmopathy. TCRdb recomputed calls from the multiplex PCR reads with MiXCR, one row per CDR3 protein. The table shows about half a million distinct CDR3 sequences, with roughly 24% occurring only once. Input material: blood. The receptors derive from a woman in her thirties with Graves' ophthalmopathy. Each CDR3 is given with its conserved first and last residue. D genes are given only for firm matches. A row's size may be missing; if present it is once, few, many or a size class.

j_gene | v_gene | abundance | d_gene | CDR3nt | CDR3aa
TRBJ2-7 | TRBV4-1 | many | - | TGCGCCAGCAGCCAAGGAGACAAGAACTACGAGCAGTACTTC | CASSQGDKNYEQYF
TRBJ1-1 | TRBV27 | many | - | TGTGCCAGCAGTTTAACAGGGTTTGACACTGAAGCTTTCTTT | CASSLTGFDTEAFF
TRBJ1-1 | TRBV6-2/TRBV6-3 | many | TRBD1 | TGTGCCAGCAGTTACTCGGGGACAGGAGCTTTCTTT | CASSYSGTGAFF
TRBJ2-5 | TRBV5-1 | many | TRBD2 | TGCGCCAGCAGCCTATGGACTAGCGGGGAAGAGACCCAGTACTTC | CASSLWTSGEETQYF
TRBJ1-1 | TRBV20-1 | - | - | TGCAGTGCTAGTGGCAGACAGAACACTGAAGCTTTCTTT | CSASGRQNTEAFF
TRBJ1-5 | TRBV6-1 | few | - | TGTGCCAGCAGTGAAGGGTCCTTTTATAGCAATCAGCCCCAGCATTTT | CASSEGSFYSNQPQHF
TRBJ1-1 | TRBV11-1 | - | TRBD1 | TGTGCCAGCAGCTCCGGGACAGGGGGCTTCAACACTGAAGCTTTCTTT | CASSSGTGGFNTEAFF
TRBJ2-2 | TRBV6-5 | many | TRBD2 | TGTGCCAGCAGTTACGGGACTAGTACTATCACCGGGGAGCTGTTTTTT | CASSYGTSTITGELFF
TRBJ1-2 | TRBV20-1 | many | TRBD1 | TGCAGTGCTAGAGGGACAGGAGGAGGCTACACCTTC | CSARGTGGGYTF
TRBJ1-2 | TRBV2 | many | - | TGTGCCAGCAGTGCAGGGAACTATGGCTACACCTTC | CASSAGNYGYTF
TRBJ1-5 | TRBV19 | few | - | TGTGCCAGTAGTATAGGTGGGGGCCCCAATCAGCCCCAGCATTTT | CASSIGGGPNQPQHF
TRBJ2-5 | TRBV20-1 | many | - | TGCAGTGCTGGCCGTGAGGGTACCGTTGTGGAGACCCAGTACTTC | CSAGREGTVVETQYF
TRBJ2-7 | TRBV20-1 | - | - | TGCAGTGCTAGAGATACTGGCGGGATGTACGAGCAGTACTTC | CSARDTGGMYEQYF
TRBJ2-7 | TRBV30 | - | TRBD1 | TGTGCCTGGAGTCCCGACAGGGGGCTTGGCGAGCAGTACTTC | CAWSPDRGLGEQYF
TRBJ1-2 | TRBV19 | few | - | TGTGCCAGTAGTTTCCACGCGGGGGCGTCGGACTATGGCTACACCTTC | CASSFHAGASDYGYTF
TRBJ1-2 | TRBV14 | few | - | TGTGCCAGCAGCCCTCTGGACGGACAATTAGGCTACACCTTC | CASSPLDGQLGYTF
TRBJ2-7 | TRBV19 | many | - | TGTGCCAGTAGCAGCGGAAGTTGGCAGTACTTC | CASSSGSWQYF
TRBJ1-5 | TRBV5-1 | many | - | TGCGCCAGCAGCGAACAAGGGGGGGGACAGCCCCAGCATTTT | CASSEQGGGQPQHF
TRBJ2-7 | TRBV10-3 | many | TRBD2 | TGTGCCATCAGACTAGCGGATAACTACGAGCAGTACTTC | CAIRLADNYEQYF
TRBJ2-7 | TRBV6-5 | many | - | TGTGCCAGCAGTTACACGGGGTCCTCCTACGAGCAGTACTTC | CASSYTGSSYEQYF
TRBJ1-1 | TRBV28 | many | TRBD1 | TGTGCCAGCAGGGGGACAGGGAAAGGTAGCACTGAAGCTTTCTTT | CASRGTGKGSTEAFF
TRBJ1-2 | TRBV3-1 | - | - | TGTGCCAGCAGCCAAGATCGTGGCACCCGGAGGTATGGCTACACCTTC | CASSQDRGTRRYGYTF
TRBJ1-2 | TRBV20-1 | many | - | TGCAGTGCTAGCTTAGGCCACACCTTC | CSASLGHTF
TRBJ2-2 | TRBV20-1 | few | - | TGCAGTGCTAGGACTGAGAACACCGGGGAGCTGTTTTTT | CSARTENTGELFF
TRBJ2-7 | TRBV12-3/TRBV12-4 | many | TRBD2 | TGTGCCAGCAGTGCTTCTAGCGGTTCCTACGAGCAGTACTTC | CASSASSGSYEQYF
TRBJ1-6 | TRBV7-9 | many | - | TGTGCCAGCAGCTTAGTCGGGCCAGGATCACCCCTCCACTTT | CASSLVGPGSPLHF
TRBJ2-5 | TRBV11-2 | many | - | TGTGCCAGCAGCTTCGGGGGGACAGATCAAGAGACCCAGTACTTC | CASSFGGTDQETQYF
TRBJ1-1 | TRBV12-3/TRBV12-4 | few | - | TGTGCCAGCAACTTCCGGGGTCTGAACACTGAAGCTTTCTTT | CASNFRGLNTEAFF
TRBJ1-3 | TRBV6-1 | few | - | TGTGCCAGCTCTAGGGGGGGGAGCTCTGGAAACACCATATATTTT | CASSRGGSSGNTIYF